The sequence of this TCR beta chain was determined in a study of graft-versus-host responses after intestinal transplantation. Germline V lookup: CDR1 SGDLS, CDR2 YYNGEE. V lost 0 bases and J 7 bases, leaving 5 bases between the germline ends. There are 12 residues in the CDR3. Overall study findings and caveats: Where graft-donor T cell macrochimerism was present, patients had high graft-versus-host to host-versus-graft clonal ratios in allografts.

Generated by immunoSEQ multiplex PCR, the TCRdb table keeps only in-frame clones and is missing some. The sample consists of some 140,000 clones, 85% to 95% of them appearing once. Note on this clone: Its antigen is unidentified.

The origin of this receptor is a human donor who received an intestinal transplant. The source material was unstimulated CD4+ T cells sorted from spleen or lymph node cells, sampled before intestinal transplant. The chain combines TRBV9 with TRBJ2-1; D uncertain. The CDR3 DNA follows: TGTGCCAGCAGCGTAGGCCTTAATGAGCAGTTCTTC. Its protein product is CASSVGLNEQFF. Based on the CDR3 plus reference TRBV9 and TRBJ2-1, the full variable domain is DSGVTQTPKHLITATGQRVTLRCSPRSGDLSVYWYQQSLDQGLQFLIQYYNGEERAKGNILERFSAQQFPDLHSELNLSSLELGDSALYFCASSVGLNEQFFGPGTRLTVL.